The source of this T cell receptor (beta chain) is a study of blood T cell repertoires in COVID-19 (dated by TCRdb to 2019 to 2021). In the study overall: Samples from collaborators originated in the United States, Italy and Spain and spanned both the acute and convalescent phases of COVID-19. The prospective study material was composed of cDNA or gDNA derived from T cells, B-cell-depleted T cells, or PBMCs. Deeply sampled blood TCRbeta repertoires from subjects exposed to, actively infected with, or recovered from COVID-19 were included in the dataset. A freely available public database, intended as a resource for researchers studying the immune response to SARS-CoV-2, is where the repertoires were released. The samples were drawn from the first 160 participants of the ongoing ImmuneRACE study and from more than 1,000 subjects provided by 6 global collaborators. Sample metadata almost always included a de-identified subject ID, COVID-19 status, age in years and sex. Where available, HLA class I and class II types were obtained from metadata supplied by the sample provider rather than from assay-based typing. The paper's findings and limits, for the study overall: The amount of clinical and demographic metadata varied by source and participant and was provided uncurated.

In the prospective study, participants were roughly 18 to 100 years old, resided in about two dozen geographic areas of the United States, and were enrolled through a virtual design. In the prospective study, cohorts were assigned on the basis of participant-reported clinical history obtained from a screening survey and a study questionnaire. Recovered participants in ImmuneRACE Cohort 3 were defined as having two consecutive negative NP/OP PCR tests, clearance from a healthcare professional, or resolution of symptoms. Mobile phlebotomists in the prospective study collected whole blood, serum and a nasopharyngeal or oropharyngeal swab from every participant. Participants in the prospective study had the option to provide additional blood draws and questionnaires over a roughly 2-month period. Blood samples from the prospective study were shipped frozen or at room temperature prior to DNA extraction.

The germline V gene provides CDR1 SGHVS and CDR2 FQNEAQ. The CDR3 starts with the cysteine, ends with the phenylalanine, and has 15 residues. Of all the DNA, just the CDR3 is kept, 45 bases in frame from base 1. Germline trimming: 7 bases from V, 2 bases from J; junction bases outside gene matches: 7. In the case of this clone: Its antigen is currently not known. Within one base of it there is no much larger clone, and no base qualities were kept.

TCRbeta CDR3 regions were amplified from genomic DNA using the immunoSEQ Assay, a bias-controlled multiplex PCR. As for how the authors treated the data: Within the assay, amplification of reference gene primers was used to estimate how many nucleated cells each sample contained. To quantify the absolute abundance of each unique TCRbeta CDR3 rearrangement, sequence reads were collapsed and filtered. For each sample, productive Simpson clonality was calculated as the square root of Simpson's diversity index over productive rearrangements. The immuneACCESS repertoire file appears here via TCRdb, limited to in-frame rearrangements. These files lack a portion of the clones; in checked studies, under half of the deficit traces to unresolved V genes, and the cause of the others is not known. V and J calls and clone size are given by that table; D and trimming were obtained from the DNA. Within this sample are about 440,000 clones, with roughly 88% of them counted one time only. The ten largest clonotypes hold about 0.6% of the sample.

Source material: PBMCs or T cells enriched from blood (not recorded which). This clonotype was obtained from a young man who had recovered from COVID-19. The chain was built from TRBV7-8 and TRBJ2-2; TRBD2 lines up with 7 middle nucleotides. The CDR3 sequence is CASTPTSENTGELFF. The DNA sequence reads TGTGCCAGCACCCCTACTAGCGAAAACACCGGGGAGCTGTTTTTT.